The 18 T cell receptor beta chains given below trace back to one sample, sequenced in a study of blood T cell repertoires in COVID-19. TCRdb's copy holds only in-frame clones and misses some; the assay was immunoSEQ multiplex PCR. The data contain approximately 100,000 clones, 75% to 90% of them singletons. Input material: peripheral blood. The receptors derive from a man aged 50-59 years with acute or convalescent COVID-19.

The CDR3 protein is CASSPGGQGAKNIQYF. CDR3 bases: TGTGCCAGCAGCCCGGGGGGGCAGGGAGCCAAAAACATTCAGTACTTC. V gene TRBV3-1 (or the pseudogene TRBV3-2) combines with J gene TRBJ2-4; 8 positions match TRBD2. Germline V gene lookup returns CDR1 LGHDT and CDR2 YNNKEL (reference sequence). The CDR3 is 16 amino acids. V was pared by 4 bases and J by 0 bases, with 5 bases of the junction left unmatched.

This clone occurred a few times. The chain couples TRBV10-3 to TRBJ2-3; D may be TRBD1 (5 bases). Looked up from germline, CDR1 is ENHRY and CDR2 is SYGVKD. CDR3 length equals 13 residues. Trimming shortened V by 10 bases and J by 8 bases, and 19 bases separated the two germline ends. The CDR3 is CATSHQGVVTQYF. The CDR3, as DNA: TGTGCCACTAGTCATCAAGGGGTGGTTACGCAGTATTTT.

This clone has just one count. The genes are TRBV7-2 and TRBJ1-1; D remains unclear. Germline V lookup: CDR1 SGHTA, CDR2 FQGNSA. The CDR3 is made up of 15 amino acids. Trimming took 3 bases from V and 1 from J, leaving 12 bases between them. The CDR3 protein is CASSFPPGGNTEAFF. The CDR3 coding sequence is TGTGCCAGCAGCTTCCCCCCGGGAGGGAACACTGAAGCTTTCTTT. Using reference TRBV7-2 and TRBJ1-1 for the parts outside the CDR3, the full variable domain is GAGVSQSPSNKVTEKGKDVELRCDPISGHTALYWYRQSLGQGLEFLIYFQGNSAPDKSGLPSDRFSAERTGGSVSTLTIQRTQQEDSAVYLCASSFPPGGNTEAFFGQGTRLTVV.

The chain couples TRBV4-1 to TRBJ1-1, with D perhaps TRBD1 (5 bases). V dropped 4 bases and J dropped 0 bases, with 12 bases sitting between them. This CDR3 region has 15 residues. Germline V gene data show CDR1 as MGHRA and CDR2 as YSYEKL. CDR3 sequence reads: CASSRLAGLNTEAFF. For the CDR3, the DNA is TGCGCCAGCAGCCGGTTGGCAGGGCTGAACACTGAAGCTTTCTTT.

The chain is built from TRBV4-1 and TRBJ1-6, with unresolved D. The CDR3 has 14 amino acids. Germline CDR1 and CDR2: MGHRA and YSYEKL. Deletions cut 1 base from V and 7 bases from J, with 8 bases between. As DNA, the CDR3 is TGCGCCAGCAGCCAAGTACCGGGGAATTCACCCCTCCACTTT. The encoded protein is CASSQVPGNSPLHF.

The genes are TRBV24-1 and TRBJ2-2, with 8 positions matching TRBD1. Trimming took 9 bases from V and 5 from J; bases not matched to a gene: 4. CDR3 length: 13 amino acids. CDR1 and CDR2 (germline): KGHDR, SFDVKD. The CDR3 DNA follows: TGTGCCACCCAGGGGGCGGGGACCGGGGAGCTGTTTTTT. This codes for CATQGAGTGELFF.

This chain's CDR3 is CASSPDRATDTQYF. The CDR3 DNA reads TGTGCCAGCAGTCCCGACAGGGCCACAGATACGCAGTATTTT. The chain links TRBV6-1 to TRBJ2-3; 7 bases are a match to TRBD1. V lost 5 bases and J lost 2; bases outside the gene matches: 4. The CDR3 has 14 residues. The germline gives CDR1 MNHNS, CDR2 SASEGT.

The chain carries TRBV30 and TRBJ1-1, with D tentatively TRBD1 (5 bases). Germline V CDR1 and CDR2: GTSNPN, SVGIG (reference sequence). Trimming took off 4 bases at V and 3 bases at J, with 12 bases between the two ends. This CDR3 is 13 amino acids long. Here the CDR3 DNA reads TGTGCCTGGACAGGCAGGGCGGACACTGAAGCTTTCTTT. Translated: CAWTGRADTEAFF. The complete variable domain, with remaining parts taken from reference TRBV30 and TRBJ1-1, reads SQTIHQWPATLVQPVGSPLSLECTVEGTSNPNLYWYRQAAGRGLQLLFYSVGIGQISSEVPQNLSASRPQDRQFILSSKKLLLSDSGFYLCAWTGRADTEAFFGQGTRLTVV.

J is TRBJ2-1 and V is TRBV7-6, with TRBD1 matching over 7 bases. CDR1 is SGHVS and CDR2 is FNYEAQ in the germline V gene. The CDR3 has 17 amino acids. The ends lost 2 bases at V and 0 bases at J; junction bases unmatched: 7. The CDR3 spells CASSLSTGAYSYNEQFF. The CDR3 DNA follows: TGTGCCAGCAGCTTATCCACAGGGGCCTACTCCTACAATGAGCAGTTCTTC.

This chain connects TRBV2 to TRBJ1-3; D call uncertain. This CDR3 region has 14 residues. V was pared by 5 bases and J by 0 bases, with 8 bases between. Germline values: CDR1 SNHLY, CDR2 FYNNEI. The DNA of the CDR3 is TGTGCCAGCAGTCAGGATATCTCTGGAAACACCATATATTTT. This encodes CASSQDISGNTIYF.

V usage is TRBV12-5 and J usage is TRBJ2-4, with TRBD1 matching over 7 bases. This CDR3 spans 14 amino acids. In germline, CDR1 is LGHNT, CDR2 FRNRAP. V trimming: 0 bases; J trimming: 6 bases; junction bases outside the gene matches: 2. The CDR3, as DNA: TGTGCTAGTGGTTTGGTAGGGGGCGGAAACATTCAGTACTTC. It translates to CASGLVGGGNIQYF.

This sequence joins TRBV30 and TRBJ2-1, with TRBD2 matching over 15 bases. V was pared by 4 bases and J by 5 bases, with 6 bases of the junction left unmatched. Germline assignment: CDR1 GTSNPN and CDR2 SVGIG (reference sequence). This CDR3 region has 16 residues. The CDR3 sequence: CAWTPGLAGGNNEQFF. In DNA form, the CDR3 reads TGTGCCTGGACACCGGGACTAGCGGGAGGTAACAATGAGCAGTTCTTC. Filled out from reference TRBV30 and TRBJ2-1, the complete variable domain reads SQTIHQWPATLVQPVGSPLSLECTVEGTSNPNLYWYRQAAGRGLQLLFYSVGIGQISSEVPQNLSASRPQDRQFILSSKKLLLSDSGFYLCAWTPGLAGGNNEQFFGPGTRLTVL.

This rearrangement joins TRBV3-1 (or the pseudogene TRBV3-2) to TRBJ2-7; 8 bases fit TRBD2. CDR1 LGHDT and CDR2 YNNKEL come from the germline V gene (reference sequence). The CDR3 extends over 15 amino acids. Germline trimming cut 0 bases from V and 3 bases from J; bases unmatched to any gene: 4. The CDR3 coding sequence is TGTGCCAGCAGCCAAGATTTGCGGGAGGACTACGAGCAGTACTTC. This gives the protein CASSQDLREDYEQYF.

CDR3 nucleotide sequence: TGTGCCAGCAGCGCCGGACAGGGGGCGCGCGAAAAACTGTTTTTT. Amino acid sequence: CASSAGQGAREKLFF. The V gene is TRBV9, the J gene TRBJ1-4; 11 positions match TRBD1. V shed 3 bases and J 8 bases; nucleotides not matched to a gene: 6. Looked up from germline, CDR1 is SGDLS and CDR2 is YYNGEE. The CDR3 sequence is 15 residues long.

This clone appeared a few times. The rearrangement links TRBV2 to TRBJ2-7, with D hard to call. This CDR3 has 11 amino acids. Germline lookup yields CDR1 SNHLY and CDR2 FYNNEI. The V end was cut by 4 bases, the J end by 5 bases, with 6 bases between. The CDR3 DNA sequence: TGTGCCAGCAGTGGCCCTAACGAGCAGTACTTC. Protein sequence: CASSGPNEQYF.

The CDR3 region is CATSEVGVGSDTQYF. CDR3 sequence (DNA): TGTGCCACCAGTGAGGTAGGGGTGGGGTCAGATACGCAGTATTTT. The genes are TRBV24-1 and TRBJ2-3, with D maybe TRBD1 (5 bases). With 4 bases removed from V and 4 bases from J, the gap between germline ends came to 14 bases. Germline V gives CDR1 KGHDR, CDR2 SFDVKD. This CDR3 is 15 amino acids long.

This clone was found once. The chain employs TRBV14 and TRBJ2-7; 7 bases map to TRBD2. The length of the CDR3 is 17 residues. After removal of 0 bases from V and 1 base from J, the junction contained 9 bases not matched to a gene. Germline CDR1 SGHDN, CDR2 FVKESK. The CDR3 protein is CASSQELSRGGSYEQYF. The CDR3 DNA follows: TGTGCCAGCAGCCAAGAACTCAGCCGGGGAGGGTCCTACGAGCAGTACTTC.

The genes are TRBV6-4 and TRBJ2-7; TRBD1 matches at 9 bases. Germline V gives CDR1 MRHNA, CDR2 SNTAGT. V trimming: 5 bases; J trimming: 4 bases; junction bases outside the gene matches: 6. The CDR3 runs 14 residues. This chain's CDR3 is CASSLTDRGYEQYF. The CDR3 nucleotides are TGTGCCAGCAGTCTTACGGACAGGGGATACGAGCAGTACTTC.